The rows below give T cell receptor beta chains drawn from one sample of a study of blood T cells in healthy people across ages. MiXCR was run by TCRdb on the 5' RACE reads, yielding one entry per CDR3 protein. This sample has fewer than 1,000,000 distinct CDR3 sequences; approximately 48% occur once, and the top ten carry about 21%. Source material: blood. These receptors came from a man between 60 and 75 years old in good health. CDR3s include the opening cysteine and the closing phenylalanine or tryptophan. The listing skips clone size in some rows; elsewhere it reads once, few, many or a size class.

clone size | J gene | V gene | CDR3 protein
. | TRBJ2-2 | TRBV7-8 | CASSLGDRNTGELFF
. | TRBJ2-5 | TRBV7-9 | CAGSPYPPGTGPQETQYF
. | TRBJ2-2 | TRBV7-2 | CASSRSAQGALSGELFF
. | TRBJ2-3 | TRBV19 | CASSRLEGGMTDTQYF
. | TRBJ2-1 | TRBV20-1 | CSASRASGSLWGEQFF
few | TRBJ2-2 | TRBV12-3/TRBV12-4 | CASSSIAGGSTGELFF
few | TRBJ1-2 | TRBV7-2 | CASSSRTENGYTF
few | TRBJ2-5 | TRBV6-2/TRBV6-3 | CASSPGLGAGETQYF
few | TRBJ1-2 | TRBV2 | CASRTGLGDAYTF
many | TRBJ1-5 | TRBV24-1 | CATSDSRTGNQPQHF
few | TRBJ2-4 | TRBV7-2 | CASSSEVSAKNIQYF
. | TRBJ1-2 | TRBV6-2/TRBV6-3 | CASSFRQGLDGYTF
. | TRBJ2-7 | TRBV6-1 | CASSADRAGEQYF
. | TRBJ1-1 | TRBV29-1 | CSVETLARNTEAFF
. | TRBJ2-7 | TRBV7-8 | CASSPPGALRGEQYF
many | TRBJ1-6 | TRBV5-1 | CASSLVFTADSYNSPLHF
. | TRBJ1-4 | TRBV6-7 | CASSGGPSANEKLFF